Listed here are 29 T cell receptor beta chains from one sample, sequenced in a study of control samples from healthy donors and cancer patients. Sequencing used immunoSEQ multiplex PCR; TCRdb keeps in-frame clones, though not all of them. Among 40,000 to 55,000 clones, about 89% were seen once, and the ten largest hold 9.5% to 13%. Sequenced input: PBMCs. The receptors were gathered from a woman aged 60-75 years with lung cancer.

The V gene is TRBV11-2, the J gene TRBJ2-1; TRBD1 or TRBD2 may be the D gene (5 bases each). Germline-derived CDR1 and CDR2 are SGHAT and FQNNGV. V was clipped by 2 bases and J by 3 bases, with 14 bases between them. The CDR3 loop spans 16 amino acids. DNA of the CDR3: TGTGCCAGCAGCTTACTTGGGGGAGCGATCTACAATGAGCAGTTCTTC. Protein sequence: CASSLLGGAIYNEQFF.

The chain combines TRBV30 with TRBJ2-1; 12 bases agree with TRBD2. Germline V gene data show CDR1 as GTSNPN and CDR2 as SVGIG (reference sequence). CDR3 length equals 17 residues. J was trimmed by 8 bases and V by 1 base; bases with no gene match: 12. The CDR3 DNA is TGTGCCTGGAGTGACCCTAGCGGGAGGGCCCTCAGCGATGAGCAGTTCTTC. Protein: CAWSDPSGRALSDEQFF.

This chain links TRBV6-6 with TRBJ2-5; 9 nucleotides agree with TRBD1. The junction had 8 bases not matched to a gene; V was cut back by 7 bases and J by 5 bases. The CDR3 is made up of 14 amino acids. The germline V gene has CDR1 MNHNY and CDR2 SVGAGI (reference sequence). The CDR3 sequence: CASTRTGEDETQYF. CDR3 nucleotides: TGTGCCAGCACCCGGACAGGGGAGGATGAGACCCAGTACTTC.

The V gene is TRBV24-1, the J gene TRBJ1-1; tentatively, D is TRBD1 (6 bases). Germline assignment: CDR1 KGHDR and CDR2 SFDVKD. V lost 4 bases to trimming and J lost 6 bases, with 17 bases between them. The CDR3 is made up of 15 amino acids. CDR3: CATSERSGELAEAFF. The CDR3 coding sequence is TGTGCCACCAGTGAACGATCAGGGGAGCTCGCTGAAGCTTTCTTT.

V usage is TRBV18 and J usage is TRBJ2-6, with D uncertain. The CDR3 runs to 15 residues. Trimming stripped 3 bases from V and 0 bases from J, with 6 bases between. Per germline, CDR1 KGHSH and CDR2 LQKENI. The CDR3 nucleotides are TGTGCCAGCTCACCTTGGCTCTCTGGGGCCAACGTCCTGACTTTC. As protein: CASSPWLSGANVLTF.

The sample holds one count of this clone. V usage is TRBV9 and J usage is TRBJ1-2; D possibly corresponds to TRBD1 (5 bases). The CDR3 has 11 residues. The V end was cut by 3 bases, the J end by 12 bases, with 12 bases between. Germline CDR1 reads SGDLS; CDR2 reads YYNGEE. The CDR3 DNA sequence: TGTGCCAGCAGCGCCAGGGACCGCCACACCTTC. This encodes CASSARDRHTF.

The V call is TRBV5-1, the J call TRBJ2-6, with D perhaps given as TRBD1 or TRBD2 (5 bases each). The CDR3 spans 15 residues. V shed 2 bases and J shed 0 bases, with 6 bases lying between them. Looked up from germline, CDR1 is SGHRS and CDR2 is YFSETQ. CDR3 coding DNA: TGCGCCAGCAGCTTTGGGACCTCTGGGGCCAACGTCCTGACTTTC. Translating it yields CASSFGTSGANVLTF.

This chain connects TRBV19 to TRBJ2-5; D is ambiguous. Germline CDR1 reads LNHDA; CDR2 reads SQIVND (reference sequence). This CDR3 has 12 amino acids. With 4 bases removed from V and 5 bases from J, the gap between germline ends came to 8 bases. CDR3 DNA: TGTGCCAGTAGTAGCGGATTGGAGACCCAGTACTTC. Its translation: CASSSGLETQYF. Supplemented by reference TRBV19 and TRBJ2-5, the full variable domain reads DGGITQSPKYLFRKEGQNVTLSCEQNLNHDAMYWYRQDPGQGLRLIYYSQIVNDFQKGDIAEGYSVSREKKESFPLTVTSAQKNPTAFYLCASSSGLETQYFGPGTRLLVL.

The chain couples TRBV28 to TRBJ1-6; TRBD1 matches 10 bases. Trimming cost V 5 bases and J 5 bases; bases outside gene matches: 9. The CDR3 spans 17 residues. CDR1 is MDHEN and CDR2 is SYDVKM in the germline V gene. In DNA form, the CDR3 reads TGTGCCAGCAGTGCGACAGGGGGCCCCCTTAATAATTCACCCCTCCACTTT. Its translation is CASSATGGPLNNSPLHF.

The gene calls are TRBV21-1 and TRBJ1-4. TRBV21-1 is a known pseudogene. The CDR3 loop spans 16 amino acids. The CDR3 spells CASSKAGETTNEKLFF. DNA of the CDR3: TGTGCCAGCAGCAAAGCTGGGGAGACAACTAATGAAAAACTGTTTTTT.

The genes are TRBV3-1 (or the pseudogene TRBV3-2) and TRBJ1-5; the D gene is possibly TRBD1 (5 bases). Trimming removed 6 bases at V and 0 bases at J, with 12 bases between. The CDR3 length is 15 residues. Germline V gene lookup returns CDR1 LGHDT and CDR2 YNNKEL (reference sequence). In DNA form, the CDR3 reads TGTGCCAGCAGTCCGAATCAGGGTAGCAATCAGCCCCAGCATTTT. It yields the protein CASSPNQGSNQPQHF.

CDR3 bases: TGCAGCGTTGAACCGGTCTATCATGACAGGGCGGGCTACGAGCAGTACTTC. It encodes CSVEPVYHDRAGYEQYF. The chain joins TRBV29-1 to TRBJ2-7, with 7 nucleotides matching TRBD1. Germline lookup yields CDR1 SQVTM and CDR2 ANQGSEA. The CDR3 is 17 amino acids. J was trimmed by 3 bases and V by 2 bases; bases with no gene match: 16.

The rearrangement joins TRBV11-3 to TRBJ1-2; 8 nucleotides align to TRBD1. Trimming at V came to 3 bases and at J to 8 bases, leaving 5 bases not matched to a gene. There are 13 residues in the CDR3. CDR1 is SGHNT and CDR2 is YENEEA in the germline V gene. The DNA for the CDR3 is TGTGCCAGCAGCTTCCAGGGGGCTCAAGGCTACACCTTC. Residues: CASSFQGAQGYTF.

This clone was seen more than once but under ten times. This CDR3 is also generated by other DNA sequences in the sample. The chain joins TRBV4-1 to TRBJ2-2; 8 positions agree with TRBD1. Germline V gene data show CDR1 as MGHRA and CDR2 as YSYEKL. The ends lost 5 bases at V and 1 base at J; junction bases unmatched: 0. The CDR3 has 14 residues. Written as DNA, the CDR3 is TGCGCCAGCAGCGACAGGGGGAACACCGGGGAGCTGTTTTTT. It is translated as CASSDRGNTGELFF.

The chain has TRBV5-1 and TRBJ2-2; D not resolved. Trimming took off 4 bases at V and 6 bases at J, with 13 bases between the two ends. This CDR3 comprises 14 residues. Germline assignment: CDR1 SGHRS and CDR2 YFSETQ. CDR3 amino acids: CASSLLVGPGELFF. CDR3 sequence (DNA): TGCGCCAGCAGCCTCCTGGTGGGTCCCGGGGAGCTGTTTTTT. The whole variable domain, filled in from reference TRBV5-1 and TRBJ2-2, reads KAGVTQTPRYLIKTRGQQVTLSCSPISGHRSVSWYQQTPGQGLQFLFEYFSETQRNKGNFPGRFSGRQFSNSRSEMNVSTLELGDSALYLCASSLLVGPGELFFGEGSRLTVL.

The CDR3 here is CSVKGSTSGANVLTF. The CDR3 DNA reads TGCAGCGTTAAGGGAAGCACCTCTGGGGCCAACGTCCTGACTTTC. This rearrangement joins TRBV29-1 to TRBJ2-6; the D is unclear. The V end lost 5 bases, the J end lost 0 bases, and 11 bases lay between the germline ends. CDR1 and CDR2 from the germline V gene are SQVTM and ANQGSEA. This CDR3 contains 15 residues.

V and J are TRBV19 and TRBJ2-3; 11 nucleotides agree with TRBD2. The CDR3 loop spans 14 amino acids. V lost 6 bases, J lost 4 bases, and 3 bases stayed unmatched. Germline CDR1 reads LNHDA; CDR2 reads SQIVND (reference sequence). The CDR3 region is CASRTTSGADTQYF. The CDR3 DNA reads TGTGCCAGTAGAACGACTAGCGGGGCAGATACGCAGTATTTT.

The rearrangement links TRBV30 to TRBJ1-1, with D perhaps matching TRBD1 (5 bases). V dropped 0 bases and J dropped 0 bases, with 8 bases sitting between them. CDR1 is GTSNPN, CDR2 SVGIG, per germline (reference sequence). The CDR3 sequence is 14 residues long. The CDR3 DNA is TGTGCCTGGAGTGTAGGGACGATGAACACTGAAGCTTTCTTT. Translating gives CAWSVGTMNTEAFF.

The chain is built from TRBV15 and TRBJ2-3, with a weak D call TRBD2 (5 bases). Trimming left V 8 bases short and J 4 bases short, with 13 bases between. The CDR3 extends over 13 amino acids. Germline V gene data show CDR1 as LNHNV and CDR2 as YYDKDF (reference sequence). The CDR3 nucleotides read TGTGCCACCTGGGAGAAAGTTTCAGATACGCAGTATTTT. It codes for CATWEKVSDTQYF.

The rearrangement joins TRBV19 to TRBJ1-2, with TRBD1 matching over 12 bases. The CDR3 has 13 amino acids. The V gene's germline CDR1 is LNHDA and CDR2 SQIVND (reference sequence). V trimming: 9 bases; J trimming: 6 bases; junction bases outside the gene matches: 5. The CDR3 sequence is CASRDRGRDGYTF. DNA of the CDR3: TGTGCCAGCCGGGACAGGGGGCGAGATGGCTACACCTTC.

This clone appeared once. The J gene is TRBJ1-2, the V gene TRBV5-6; D not certain. The CDR3 length is 15 residues. Germline assignment: CDR1 SGHDT and CDR2 YYEEEE. Deletions cut 1 base from V and 1 base from J, with 11 bases between. The CDR3 sequence: CASSLFVQINYGYTF. As DNA, the CDR3 is TGTGCCAGCAGCTTGTTTGTACAGATTAACTATGGCTACACCTTC. The full variable domain, its missing parts supplied by reference TRBV5-6 and TRBJ1-2, is DAGVTQSPTHLIKTRGQQVTLRCSPKSGHDTVSWYQQALGQGPQFIFQYYEEEERQRGNFPDRFSGHQFPNYSSELNVNALLLGDSALYLCASSLFVQINYGYTFGSGTRLTVV.

This rearrangement joins TRBV4-2 to TRBJ2-7; 8 nucleotides line up with TRBD1. Per germline, CDR1 LGHNA and CDR2 YNFKEQ. CDR3 size: 15 residues. J gave up 4 bases and V 4 bases, and 9 bases lay outside the gene matches. Here the CDR3 reads CASSPDRVGGYEQYF. The CDR3 nucleotides read TGTGCCAGCAGCCCGGACAGGGTAGGAGGGTACGAGCAGTACTTC.

The CDR3 DNA reads as TGTGCCAGCAGCATAGGACAGGGGCGTAACTATGGCTACACCTTC. Translation gives CASSIGQGRNYGYTF. The V gene is TRBV9, the J gene TRBJ1-2; 9 bases are shared with TRBD1. V lost 4 bases and J lost 1; bases outside the gene matches: 5. From germline, CDR1 is SGDLS and CDR2 YYNGEE. The CDR3 is made up of 15 amino acids.

The J gene is TRBJ1-1, the V gene TRBV5-1; tentatively, D is TRBD1 (6 bases). This CDR3 comprises 13 residues. Trimming took off 4 bases at V and 5 bases at J, with 12 bases between the two ends. Germline-derived CDR1 and CDR2 are SGHRS and YFSETQ. CDR3 in DNA: TGCGCCAGCAGCACGACAGGAGGGACTGAAGCTTTCTTT. It specifies CASSTTGGTEAFF.

The chain carries TRBV29-1 and TRBJ1-2, with 9 bases that match TRBD1. V shed 7 bases and J 2 bases; nucleotides not matched to a gene: 2. Germline V gene lookup returns CDR1 SQVTM and CDR2 ANQGSEA. CDR3 length equals 12 residues. The CDR3 loop reads CSGDRDNYGYTF. CDR3 DNA sequence: TGCAGCGGGGACAGGGACAACTATGGCTACACCTTC. Full variable domain (remainder filled in from reference TRBV29-1 and TRBJ1-2): SAVISQKPSRDICQRGTSLTIQCQVDSQVTMMFWYRQQPGQSLTLIATANQGSEATYESGFVIDKFPISRPNLTFSTLTVSNMSPEDSSIYLCSGDRDNYGYTFGSGTRLTVV.

The V and J genes are TRBV29-1 and TRBJ1-4; D remains ambiguous. Trimming cost V 3 bases and J 7 bases, with 12 bases left between them. From germline, CDR1 is SQVTM and CDR2 ANQGSEA. The CDR3 extends over 13 amino acids. The chain's CDR3 is CSVDTGIGEKLFF. The CDR3 region has the DNA TGCAGCGTTGACACTGGTATTGGTGAAAAACTGTTTTTT.

The V and J genes are TRBV27 and TRBJ2-5; D is possibly TRBD1 (6 bases). The CDR3 consists of 14 residues. Trimming left V 6 bases short and J 6 bases short, with 17 bases between. The V gene's germline CDR1 is MNHEY and CDR2 SMNVEV (reference sequence). The chain's CDR3 is CASSSGLQGKTQYF. DNA for the CDR3: TGTGCCAGCAGCTCCGGCCTACAGGGAAAGACCCAGTACTTC.

This clone was counted a few times. This chain connects TRBV7-9 to TRBJ1-1; TRBD1 is a possible D gene (5 bases). CDR1 and CDR2 (germline): SEHNR, FQNEAQ (reference sequence). Trimming took 1 base from V and 4 from J, leaving 10 bases between them. The CDR3 covers 14 residues. DNA for the CDR3: TGTGCCAGCAGCTTAGACCGTGGGGGCACTGAAGCTTTCTTT. Its translation is CASSLDRGGTEAFF. Drawing the rest from reference TRBV7-9 and TRBJ1-1, the complete variable domain is DTGVSQNPRHKITKRGQNVTFRCDPISEHNRLYWYRQTLGQGPEFLTYFQNEAQLEKSRLLSDRFSAERPKGSFSTLEIQRTEQGDSAMYLCASSLDRGGTEAFFGQGTRLTVV.

The chain recombines TRBV5-4 with TRBJ2-7; 9 positions agree with TRBD2. Looked up from germline, CDR1 is SGHNT and CDR2 is YYREEE (reference sequence). With V trimmed by 2 bases and J by 1 base, 1 base remained unmatched. The CDR3 runs 14 residues. CDR3 protein: CASSFAGGSYEQYF. CDR3 coding DNA: TGTGCCAGCAGCTTCGCGGGAGGGTCCTACGAGCAGTACTTC.